Listed below are T cell receptor beta chains from one sample, sequenced in a study of T cell repertoires in cytomegalovirus infection. Each CDR3 protein is one row after TCRdb ran MiXCR on the reads. The sample has 700,000 to 900,000 distinct CDR3 sequences; 25% to 30% are singletons. No antigen has been identified for these receptors. The material sequenced was cultured CD8+ T cells from PBMCs, taken from culture after CMV antigen stimulation. These TCRs come from a human donor in good health (CMV status not recorded). Some clones in this sample may be carry-over from other donors' samples. The CDR3 runs from the conserved cysteine through the conserved F or W. The D gene is left open where the match is weak. Only part of the rows carry a size: once, few, many, or a class if the clone is expanded.

v_call: TRBV11-2; j_call: TRBJ2-1; d_call: -; clone_size: few; cdr3_aa: CASRRTDHNEQFF; cdr3_nt: TGTGCCAGCAGAAGGACAGACCACAATGAGCAGTTCTTC
v_call: TRBV7-8; j_call: TRBJ1-2; d_call: -; clone_size: many; cdr3_aa: CASSFWGLGSRAASNGYTF; cdr3_nt: TGTGCCAGCAGCTTTTGGGGCCTCGGCTCGAGGGCTGCCTCTAATGGCTACACCTTC
v_call: TRBV28; j_call: TRBJ1-1; d_call: TRBD1; clone_size: many; cdr3_aa: CAIRQGKLGRTEAFF; cdr3_nt: TGTGCCATCCGACAGGGCAAGTTAGGGAGGACTGAAGCTTTCTTT
v_call: TRBV24-1; j_call: TRBJ2-3; d_call: TRBD2; clone_size: -; cdr3_aa: CATSETGRDTQYF; cdr3_nt: TGTGCCACCAGTGAAACCGGGAGGGATACGCAGTATTTT
v_call: TRBV7-2; j_call: TRBJ2-3; d_call: -; clone_size: few; cdr3_aa: CASGPRVSTDTQYF; cdr3_nt: TGTGCCAGCGGGCCCCGGGTTAGCACAGATACGCAGTATTTT
v_call: TRBV5-8; j_call: TRBJ2-4; d_call: -; clone_size: -; cdr3_aa: CASSLVGENIQYF; cdr3_nt: TGTGCCAGCAGCTTGGTCGGGGAGAACATTCAGTACTTC
v_call: TRBV6-1; j_call: TRBJ1-1; d_call: -; clone_size: many; cdr3_aa: CASSPGRGEAFF; cdr3_nt: TGTGCCAGCAGTCCGGGGAGAGGTGAAGCTTTCTTT
v_call: TRBV6-2/TRBV6-3; j_call: TRBJ1-2; d_call: -; clone_size: -; cdr3_aa: CASSHILKGGYTF; cdr3_nt: TGTGCCAGCAGCCATATATTAAAAGGTGGCTACACCTTC
v_call: TRBV4-2; j_call: TRBJ2-5; d_call: TRBD2; clone_size: few; cdr3_aa: CASSQESLAGGGPRETQYF; cdr3_nt: TGTGCCAGCAGCCAAGAATCCCTAGCGGGGGGGGGTCCCCGAGAGACCCAGTACTTC
v_call: TRBV6-1; j_call: TRBJ2-4; d_call: -; clone_size: -; cdr3_aa: CASSEASSGDIQYF; cdr3_nt: TGTGCCAGCAGTGAAGCCTCGTCGGGTGACATTCAGTACTTC
v_call: TRBV6-2/TRBV6-3; j_call: TRBJ1-6; d_call: TRBD1; clone_size: few; cdr3_aa: CASMTGRKNSPLHF; cdr3_nt: TGTGCCAGCATGACAGGGAGGAAAAATTCACCCCTCCACTTT
v_call: TRBV7-9; j_call: TRBJ2-7; d_call: -; clone_size: -; cdr3_aa: CASSLTPEQYF; cdr3_nt: TGTGCCAGCAGCTTAACCCCCGAGCAGTACTTC
v_call: TRBV15; j_call: TRBJ1-1; d_call: -; clone_size: -; cdr3_aa: CATSPTGLRTEAFF; cdr3_nt: TGTGCCACCAGCCCCACGGGGCTGCGCACTGAAGCTTTCTTT
v_call: TRBV12-5; j_call: TRBJ2-3; d_call: TRBD2; clone_size: few; cdr3_aa: CASGLASGGADTQYF; cdr3_nt: TGTGCTAGTGGTTTGGCTAGCGGGGGGGCAGATACGCAGTATTTT
v_call: TRBV27; j_call: TRBJ1-5; d_call: -; clone_size: few; cdr3_aa: CASSLTPGVQPQHF; cdr3_nt: TGTGCCAGCAGTTTAACCCCAGGGGTCCAGCCCCAGCATTTT
v_call: TRBV4-1; j_call: TRBJ1-1; d_call: -; clone_size: -; cdr3_aa: CASTTQATNTEAFF; cdr3_nt: TGCGCCAGCACTACCCAGGCGACGAACACTGAAGCTTTCTTT
v_call: TRBV2; j_call: TRBJ2-1; d_call: TRBD1; clone_size: many; cdr3_aa: CASSYRGNEQFF; cdr3_nt: TGTGCCAGCAGTTACAGGGGCAATGAGCAGTTCTTC
v_call: TRBV6-2/TRBV6-3; j_call: TRBJ2-6; d_call: -; clone_size: -; cdr3_aa: CAAGLAGANVLTF; cdr3_nt: TGTGCCGCCGGGTTAGCTGGGGCCAACGTCCTGACTTTC
v_call: TRBV19; j_call: TRBJ1-4; d_call: TRBD1; clone_size: -; cdr3_aa: CASTPTGGPNEKLFF; cdr3_nt: TGTGCCAGTACCCCGACAGGGGGGCCGAATGAAAAACTGTTTTTT
v_call: TRBV7-9; j_call: TRBJ1-2; d_call: -; clone_size: -; cdr3_aa: CASTAALLGGTPINYGYTF; cdr3_nt: TGTGCCAGCACAGCCGCCCTATTGGGCGGGACTCCCATTAACTATGGCTACACCTTC
v_call: TRBV19; j_call: TRBJ1-2; d_call: -; clone_size: -; cdr3_aa: CASSIGHFTAANYGYTF; cdr3_nt: TGTGCCAGTAGTATTGGTCATTTTACCGCCGCTAACTATGGCTACACCTTC
v_call: TRBV12-3/TRBV12-4; j_call: TRBJ2-2; d_call: -; clone_size: few; cdr3_aa: CASSFIIRQGHTGELFF; cdr3_nt: TGTGCCAGCAGTTTTATTATCAGGCAGGGTCATACCGGGGAGCTGTTTTTT
v_call: TRBV12-3/TRBV12-4; j_call: TRBJ1-2; d_call: -; clone_size: many; cdr3_aa: CASSFGQNYGYTF; cdr3_nt: TGTGCCAGCAGCTTCGGACAGAACTATGGCTACACCTTC
v_call: TRBV24-1; j_call: TRBJ2-5; d_call: -; clone_size: -; cdr3_aa: CATGESQETQYF; cdr3_nt: TGTGCCACCGGAGAGAGCCAAGAGACCCAGTACTTC
v_call: TRBV27; j_call: TRBJ2-1; d_call: -; clone_size: -; cdr3_aa: CASSPGPSSEFF; cdr3_nt: TGTGCCAGCAGTCCCGGACCCTCTAGTGAGTTCTTC
v_call: TRBV12-5; j_call: TRBJ1-1; d_call: -; clone_size: -; cdr3_aa: CASGLGRTANTEAFF; cdr3_nt: TGTGCTAGTGGTTTGGGACGGACGGCGAACACTGAAGCTTTCTTT
v_call: TRBV7-2; j_call: TRBJ2-7; d_call: -; clone_size: many; cdr3_aa: CASSSGPGEQYF; cdr3_nt: TGTGCCAGCAGCTCAGGGCCGGGGGAGCAGTACTTC
v_call: TRBV7-8; j_call: TRBJ2-2; d_call: TRBD1; clone_size: many; cdr3_aa: CASSPRGQGANGELFF; cdr3_nt: TGTGCCAGCAGCCCTCGGGGGCAGGGGGCAAACGGGGAGCTGTTTTTT
v_call: TRBV7-2; j_call: TRBJ1-2; d_call: -; clone_size: few; cdr3_aa: CASSPTGQGYGYTF; cdr3_nt: TGTGCCAGCAGCCCCACCGGGCAGGGCTATGGCTACACCTTC
v_call: TRBV9; j_call: TRBJ2-1; d_call: -; clone_size: -; cdr3_aa: CASSVEQDSYNEQFF; cdr3_nt: TGTGCCAGCAGCGTAGAACAGGACTCCTACAATGAGCAGTTCTTC
v_call: TRBV4-3; j_call: TRBJ2-2; d_call: -; clone_size: few; cdr3_aa: CASSQRSIGGSVGELFF; cdr3_nt: TGCGCCAGCAGCCAACGGTCTATTGGAGGGTCCGTAGGGGAGCTGTTTTTT
v_call: TRBV19; j_call: TRBJ1-5; d_call: -; clone_size: -; cdr3_aa: CASSISRRVNQPQHF; cdr3_nt: TGTGCCAGTAGTATATCAAGAAGGGTGAATCAGCCCCAGCATTTT
v_call: TRBV27; j_call: TRBJ2-3; d_call: TRBD1; clone_size: few; cdr3_aa: CASMGQTSTDTQYF; cdr3_nt: TGTGCCAGCATGGGACAGACTAGCACAGATACGCAGTATTTT
v_call: TRBV29-1; j_call: TRBJ1-1; d_call: -; clone_size: -; cdr3_aa: CSVIRTAHTEAFF; cdr3_nt: TGCAGCGTGATAAGGACAGCGCACACTGAAGCTTTCTTT
v_call: TRBV7-2; j_call: TRBJ2-1; d_call: TRBD2; clone_size: many; cdr3_aa: CASTPTSGVYNEQFF; cdr3_nt: TGTGCCAGCACCCCGACTAGCGGGGTATACAATGAGCAGTTCTTC
v_call: TRBV29-1; j_call: TRBJ1-3; d_call: -; clone_size: few; cdr3_aa: CSVEGYGTLGNTIYF; cdr3_nt: TGCAGCGTTGAAGGGTATGGGACACTTGGAAACACCATATATTTT
v_call: TRBV12-3/TRBV12-4; j_call: TRBJ1-5; d_call: TRBD1; clone_size: many; cdr3_aa: CASSLTGNSNQPQHF; cdr3_nt: TGTGCCAGCAGCTTGACAGGGAATAGCAATCAGCCCCAGCATTTT
v_call: TRBV12-3/TRBV12-4; j_call: TRBJ2-6; d_call: -; clone_size: many; cdr3_aa: CASRALASSGANVLTF; cdr3_nt: TGTGCCAGCAGGGCCCTTGCAAGCTCTGGGGCCAACGTCCTGACTTTC
v_call: TRBV7-6; j_call: TRBJ2-3; d_call: -; clone_size: few; cdr3_aa: CASSPAQRADTQYF; cdr3_nt: TGTGCCAGCAGTCCAGCCCAACGGGCAGATACGCAGTATTTT
v_call: TRBV13; j_call: TRBJ2-3; d_call: -; clone_size: few; cdr3_aa: CASSSTGLLHTQYF; cdr3_nt: TGTGCCAGCAGCTCGACGGGACTTCTTCATACGCAGTATTTT
v_call: TRBV6-6; j_call: TRBJ2-7; d_call: -; clone_size: -; cdr3_aa: CASSDPSTVYEQYF; cdr3_nt: TGTGCCAGCAGTGACCCTTCGACAGTCTACGAGCAGTACTTC
v_call: TRBV6-5; j_call: TRBJ2-7; d_call: TRBD1; clone_size: few; cdr3_aa: CASSTTGGPVYEQYF; cdr3_nt: TGTGCCAGCAGCACCACAGGGGGCCCCGTTTACGAGCAGTACTTC
v_call: TRBV6-2/TRBV6-3; j_call: TRBJ2-5; d_call: -; clone_size: -; cdr3_aa: CASSYGGSSETQYF; cdr3_nt: TGTGCCAGCAGTTACGGGGGAAGCTCTGAGACCCAGTACTTC
v_call: TRBV12-3/TRBV12-4; j_call: TRBJ2-5; d_call: TRBD1; clone_size: few; cdr3_aa: CASSTGTGEETQYF; cdr3_nt: TGTGCCAGCAGTACCGGGACAGGGGAGGAGACCCAGTACTTC
v_call: TRBV6-6; j_call: TRBJ1-5; d_call: -; clone_size: -; cdr3_aa: CASSFRVHSNQPQHF; cdr3_nt: TGTGCCAGCAGTTTCAGGGTACATAGCAATCAGCCCCAGCATTTT
v_call: TRBV12-3/TRBV12-4; j_call: TRBJ2-3; d_call: TRBD1; clone_size: many; cdr3_aa: CASSSGTGKTDTQYF; cdr3_nt: TGTGCCAGCAGTTCCGGGACAGGGAAGACAGATACGCAGTATTTT
v_call: TRBV7-2; j_call: TRBJ2-1; d_call: -; clone_size: -; cdr3_aa: CASSLAGLDSNEQFF; cdr3_nt: TGTGCCAGCAGCTTAGCGGGCCTAGATAGCAATGAGCAGTTCTTC
v_call: TRBV6-2/TRBV6-3; j_call: TRBJ1-5; d_call: -; clone_size: -; cdr3_aa: CASTSKGLIGNQPQHF; cdr3_nt: TGTGCCAGCACCTCAAAAGGACTAATCGGCAATCAGCCCCAGCATTTT
v_call: TRBV27; j_call: TRBJ2-5; d_call: -; clone_size: -; cdr3_aa: CASSRKGVETQYF; cdr3_nt: TGTGCCAGCAGCCGAAAGGGCGTTGAGACCCAGTACTTC
v_call: TRBV12-3/TRBV12-4; j_call: TRBJ1-4; d_call: TRBD1; clone_size: few; cdr3_aa: CASSFEYGQGLNEKLFF; cdr3_nt: TGTGCCAGCAGTTTTGAATACGGACAGGGGCTTAATGAAAAACTGTTTTTT
v_call: TRBV7-2; j_call: TRBJ2-4; d_call: -; clone_size: many; cdr3_aa: CASSLVGAGARYF; cdr3_nt: -
v_call: TRBV7-9; j_call: TRBJ1-3; d_call: -; clone_size: few; cdr3_aa: CASSHTLTGNTIYF; cdr3_nt: TGTGCCAGCAGCCATACACTGACGGGAAACACCATATATTTT
v_call: TRBV7-8; j_call: TRBJ2-2; d_call: TRBD2; clone_size: many; cdr3_aa: CASSFGGANTGELFF; cdr3_nt: TGTGCCAGCAGCTTTGGGGGGGCGAACACCGGGGAGCTGTTTTTT
v_call: TRBV2; j_call: TRBJ2-2; d_call: -; clone_size: many; cdr3_aa: CASRGGELFF; cdr3_nt: TGTGCCAGCAGAGGCGGGGAGCTGTTTTTT